The present T cell receptor beta chain was sequenced within a study of T cell repertoires in cytomegalovirus infection. Overall study context: CMV infection together with matching HLA type was indicated by public TCR beta signatures.

In TCRdb, the reads were re-called with MiXCR into one record per CDR3 protein. The table has about 300,000 distinct CDR3 sequences, about 9.2% seen once. The CDR3 is made up of 13 amino acids. J gave up 8 bases and V 9 bases, and 11 bases lay outside the gene matches. Germline V gene sequence: CDR1 ENHRY, CDR2 SYGVKD. Findings of the study overall: Summed public TCR beta family frequency identified CMV carriers bearing the relevant HLA. The response measured ex vivo was dominated by TCR beta clonotypes (HLA-C-restricted and CMV-specific).

This clonotype occurred many times. What it binds is not known. The receptor was derived from a human donor in good health (CMV status not recorded). Some clones in this sample may be carry-over from other donors' samples. What was sequenced was PBMCs. The chain joins TRBV10-3 to TRBJ2-3, with 7 bases fitting TRBD1. The CDR3 DNA sequence: TGTGCCATTGGGACAGTCCTCGATGTTACGCAGTATTTT. This gives the protein CAIGTVLDVTQYF.